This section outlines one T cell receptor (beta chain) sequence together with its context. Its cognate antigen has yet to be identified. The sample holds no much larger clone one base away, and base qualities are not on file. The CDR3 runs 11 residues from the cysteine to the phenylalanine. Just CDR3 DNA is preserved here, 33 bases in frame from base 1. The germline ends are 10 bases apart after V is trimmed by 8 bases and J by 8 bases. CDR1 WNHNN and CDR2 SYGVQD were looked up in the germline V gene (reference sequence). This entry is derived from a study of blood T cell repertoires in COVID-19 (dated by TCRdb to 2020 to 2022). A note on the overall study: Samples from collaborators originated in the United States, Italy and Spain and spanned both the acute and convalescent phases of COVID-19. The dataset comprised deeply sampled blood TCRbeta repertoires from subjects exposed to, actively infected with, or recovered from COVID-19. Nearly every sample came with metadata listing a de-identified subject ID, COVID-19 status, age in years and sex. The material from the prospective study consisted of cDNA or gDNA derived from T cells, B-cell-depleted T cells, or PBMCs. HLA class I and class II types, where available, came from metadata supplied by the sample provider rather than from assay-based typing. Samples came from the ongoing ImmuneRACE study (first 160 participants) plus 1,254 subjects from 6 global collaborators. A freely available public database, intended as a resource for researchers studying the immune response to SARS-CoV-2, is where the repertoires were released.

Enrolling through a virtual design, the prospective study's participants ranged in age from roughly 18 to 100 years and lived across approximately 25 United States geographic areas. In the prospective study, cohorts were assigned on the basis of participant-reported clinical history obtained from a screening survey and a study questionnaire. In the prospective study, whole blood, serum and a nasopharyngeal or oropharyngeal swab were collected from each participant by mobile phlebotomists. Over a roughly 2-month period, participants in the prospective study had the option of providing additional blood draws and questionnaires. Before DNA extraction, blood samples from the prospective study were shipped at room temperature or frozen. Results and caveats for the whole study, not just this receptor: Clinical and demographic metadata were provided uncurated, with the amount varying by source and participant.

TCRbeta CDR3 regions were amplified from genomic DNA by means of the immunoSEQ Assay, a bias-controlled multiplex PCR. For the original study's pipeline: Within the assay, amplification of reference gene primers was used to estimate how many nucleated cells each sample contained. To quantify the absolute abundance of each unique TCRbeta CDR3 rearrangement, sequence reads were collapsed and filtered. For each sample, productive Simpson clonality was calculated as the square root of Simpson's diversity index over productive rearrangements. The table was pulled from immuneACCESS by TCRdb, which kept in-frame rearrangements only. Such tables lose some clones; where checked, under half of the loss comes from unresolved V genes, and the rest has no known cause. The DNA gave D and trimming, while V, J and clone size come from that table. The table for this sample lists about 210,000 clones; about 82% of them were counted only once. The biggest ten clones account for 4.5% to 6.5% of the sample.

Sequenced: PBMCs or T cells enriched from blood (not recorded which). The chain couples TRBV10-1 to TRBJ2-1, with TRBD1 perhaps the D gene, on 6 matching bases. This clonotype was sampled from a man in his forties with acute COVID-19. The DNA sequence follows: TGCGCCAGCGGGGACACCTATGAGCAGTTCTTC. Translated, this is CASGDTYEQFF.